This T cell receptor beta chain was identified in a study of PD-L1 blockade in urothelial cancer. In the study overall: T cells numbered a median of about 140,000 in the blood samples.

CDR1 is KGHSH, CDR2 LQKENI, per germline. This CDR3 spans 15 amino acids. The V end lost 3 bases, the J end lost 4 bases, and 14 bases lay between the germline ends. Documented time point: peripheral blood 6 weeks after treatment start. The repertoire was sequenced with immunoSEQ multiplex PCR; TCRdb's copy has only in-frame clones and lacks some. The sample lists roughly 45,000 clones, around 80% occurring once. Sample: PBMCs, taken around atezolizumab (anti-PD-L1) treatment. The chain recombines TRBV18 with TRBJ2-3; D gene unclear. This TCR came from a man in his 60s with urothelial cancer. The CDR3 protein is CASSPAGSSSDTQYF. The CDR3 DNA reads TGTGCCAGCTCACCGGCCGGGTCATCGTCAGATACGCAGTATTTT.